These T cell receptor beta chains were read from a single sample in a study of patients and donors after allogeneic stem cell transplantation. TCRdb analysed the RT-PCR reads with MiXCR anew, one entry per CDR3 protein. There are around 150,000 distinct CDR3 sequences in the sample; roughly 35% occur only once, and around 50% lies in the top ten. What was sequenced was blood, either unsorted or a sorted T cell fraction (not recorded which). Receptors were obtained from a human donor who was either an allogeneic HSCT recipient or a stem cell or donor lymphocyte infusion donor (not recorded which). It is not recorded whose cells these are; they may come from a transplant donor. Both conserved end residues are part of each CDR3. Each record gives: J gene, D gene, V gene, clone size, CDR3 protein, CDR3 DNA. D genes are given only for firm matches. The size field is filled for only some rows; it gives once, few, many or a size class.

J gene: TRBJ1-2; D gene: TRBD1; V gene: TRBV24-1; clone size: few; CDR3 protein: CATSGMDRADYGYTF; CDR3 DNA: TGTGCCACCAGTGGGATGGACAGGGCCGACTATGGCTACACCTTC
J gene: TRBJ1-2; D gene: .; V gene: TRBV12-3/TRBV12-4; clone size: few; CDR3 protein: CASSHQRVYGYTF; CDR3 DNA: TGTGCCAGCAGCCATCAAAGGGTGTATGGCTACACCTTC
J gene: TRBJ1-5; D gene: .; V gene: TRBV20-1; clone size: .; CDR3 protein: CSAQAGNHQPQHF; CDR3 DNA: TGCAGTGCGCAGGCGGGAAACCACCAGCCCCAGCATTTT
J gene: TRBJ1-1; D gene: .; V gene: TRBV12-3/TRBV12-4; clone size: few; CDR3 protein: CASSLGHQNTEAFF; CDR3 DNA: TGTGCCAGCAGTTTGGGTCACCAGAACACTGAAGCTTTCTTT
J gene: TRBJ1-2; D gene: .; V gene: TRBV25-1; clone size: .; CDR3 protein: CASSTAAYGYTF; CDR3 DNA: TGTGCCAGCAGTACCGCGGCCTATGGCTACACCTTC
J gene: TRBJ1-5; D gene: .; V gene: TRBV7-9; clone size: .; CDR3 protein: CASSLSAGNNQPQHF; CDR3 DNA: TGTGCCAGCAGCTTAAGTGCAGGGAACAATCAGCCCCAGCATTTT
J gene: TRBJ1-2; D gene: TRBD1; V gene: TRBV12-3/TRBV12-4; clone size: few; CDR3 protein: CASSSDRGMDGYTF; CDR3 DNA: TGTGCCAGCAGTTCGGACAGGGGAATGGATGGCTACACCTTC
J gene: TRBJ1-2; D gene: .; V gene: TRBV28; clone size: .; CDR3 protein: CASSSYYGYTF; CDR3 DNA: TGTGCCAGCAGTTCCTACTATGGCTACACCTTC
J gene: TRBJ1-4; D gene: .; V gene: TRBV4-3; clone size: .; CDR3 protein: CASSRRQAGDEKLFF; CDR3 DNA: TGCGCCAGCAGCCGAAGACAGGCGGGGGATGAAAAACTGTTTTTT
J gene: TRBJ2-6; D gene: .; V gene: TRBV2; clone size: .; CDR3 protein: CASSLDSSRANVLTF; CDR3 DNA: TGTGCCAGCAGCCTCGACAGTTCAAGGGCCAACGTCCTGACTTTC
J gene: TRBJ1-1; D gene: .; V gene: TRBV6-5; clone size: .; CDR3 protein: CASSAPGGRTEAFF; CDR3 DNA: TGTGCCAGCAGTGCCCCAGGAGGACGCACTGAAGCTTTCTTT
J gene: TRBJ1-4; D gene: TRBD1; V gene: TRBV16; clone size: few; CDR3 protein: CASSFRTGLEEKLFF; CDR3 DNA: TGTGCCAGCAGCTTCCGGACAGGGCTGGAGGAAAAACTGTTTTTT
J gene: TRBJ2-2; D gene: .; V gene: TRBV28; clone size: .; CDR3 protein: CASSLWLNLGSGELFF; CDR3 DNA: TGTGCCAGCAGTTTATGGCTAAACCTGGGGTCCGGGGAGCTGTTTTTT
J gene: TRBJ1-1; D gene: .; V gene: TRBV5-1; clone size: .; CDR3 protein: CASSLDSLMNTEAFF; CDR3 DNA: TGCGCCAGCAGCTTGGACAGCCTCATGAACACTGAAGCTTTCTTT
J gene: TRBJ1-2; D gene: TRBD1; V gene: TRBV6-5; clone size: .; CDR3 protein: CASSMPGTGGGYGYTF; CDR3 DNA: TGTGCCAGCAGCATGCCCGGGACAGGGGGTGGCTATGGCTACACCTTC
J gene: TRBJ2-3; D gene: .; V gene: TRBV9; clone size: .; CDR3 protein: CASSVGPGGTDTQYF; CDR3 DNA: TGTGCCAGCAGCGTAGGGCCTGGGGGCACAGATACGCAGTATTTT
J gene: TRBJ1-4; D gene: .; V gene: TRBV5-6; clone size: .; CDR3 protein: CASSLRRGFNEKLFF; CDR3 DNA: TGTGCCAGCAGCTTGCGAAGGGGGTTTAATGAAAAACTGTTTTTT
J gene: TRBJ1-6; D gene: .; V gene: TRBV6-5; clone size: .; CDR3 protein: CASSYYRGRADNSPLHF; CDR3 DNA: TGTGCCAGCAGTTACTATAGGGGCAGGGCCGACAATTCACCCCTCCACTTT
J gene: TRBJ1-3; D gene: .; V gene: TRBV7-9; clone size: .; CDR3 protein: CASSHFGNTIYF; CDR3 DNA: .
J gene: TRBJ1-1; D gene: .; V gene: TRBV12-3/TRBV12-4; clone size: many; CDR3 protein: CASSLVQGITEAFF; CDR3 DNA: TGTGCCAGCAGTTTGGTCCAGGGGATCACTGAAGCTTTCTTT
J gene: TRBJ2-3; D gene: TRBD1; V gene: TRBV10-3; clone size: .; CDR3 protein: CAISESGTGRDTQYF; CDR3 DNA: TGTGCCATCAGTGAGTCCGGGACAGGGAGAGATACGCAGTATTTT
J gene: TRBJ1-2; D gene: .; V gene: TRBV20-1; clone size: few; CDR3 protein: CSQGVSYGYTF; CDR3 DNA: TGCAGTCAAGGGGTATCCTATGGCTACACCTTC
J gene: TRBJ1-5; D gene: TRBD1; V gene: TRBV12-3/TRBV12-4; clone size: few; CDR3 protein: CASSLGGRGPEANNQPQHF; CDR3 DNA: TGTGCCAGCAGTTTAGGAGGCAGGGGGCCAGAAGCCAACAATCAGCCCCAGCATTTT
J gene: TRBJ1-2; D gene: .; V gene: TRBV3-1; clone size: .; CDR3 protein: CASSQGEWGYTF; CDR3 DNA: TGTGCCAGCAGCCAGGGAGAGTGGGGCTACACCTTC
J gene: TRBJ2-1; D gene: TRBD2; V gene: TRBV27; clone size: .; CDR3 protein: CASVLLAGGHNEQFF; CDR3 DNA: TGTGCCAGCGTCTTACTAGCGGGGGGTCACAATGAGCAGTTCTTC
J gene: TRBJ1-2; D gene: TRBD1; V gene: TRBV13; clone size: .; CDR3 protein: CASSLGGGQNYGYTF; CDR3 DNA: TGTGCCAGCAGCTTAGGCGGGGGACAGAACTATGGCTACACCTTC
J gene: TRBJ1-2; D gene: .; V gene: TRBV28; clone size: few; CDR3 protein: CASSAGGIRYGYTF; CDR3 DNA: TGTGCCAGCAGTGCCGGGGGGATTCGCTATGGCTACACCTTC
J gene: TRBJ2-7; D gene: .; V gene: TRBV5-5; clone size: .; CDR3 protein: CASSYVAGNSYEQYF; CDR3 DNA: TGTGCCAGCAGCTACGTCGCGGGCAACTCCTACGAGCAGTACTTC
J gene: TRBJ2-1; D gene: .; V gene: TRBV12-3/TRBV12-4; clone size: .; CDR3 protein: CASTTARQDYNEQFF; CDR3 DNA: TGTGCCAGCACCACGGCTCGGCAGGACTACAATGAGCAGTTCTTC
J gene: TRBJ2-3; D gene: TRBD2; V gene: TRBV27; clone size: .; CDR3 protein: CASSPGLAGGTDTQYF; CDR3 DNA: TGTGCCAGCAGTCCCGGACTAGCGGGGGGAACAGATACGCAGTATTTT
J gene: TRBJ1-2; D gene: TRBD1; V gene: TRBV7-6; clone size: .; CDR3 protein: CASSTGQAQKGYTF; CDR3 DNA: TGTGCCAGCAGCACCGGACAGGCCCAGAAGGGCTACACCTTC
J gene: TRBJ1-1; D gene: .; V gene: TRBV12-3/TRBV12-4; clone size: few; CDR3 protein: CASSLGPGGASTEAFF; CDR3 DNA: TGTGCCAGCAGTTTAGGTCCCGGGGGGGCGAGTACTGAAGCTTTCTTT
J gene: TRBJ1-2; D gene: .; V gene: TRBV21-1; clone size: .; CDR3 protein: CATYYGYTF; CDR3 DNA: TGTGCCACCTACTATGGCTACACCTTC
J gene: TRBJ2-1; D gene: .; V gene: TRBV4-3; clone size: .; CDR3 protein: CASSQDRESDEQFF; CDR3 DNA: TGCGCCAGCAGCCAAGATCGGGAATCCGATGAGCAGTTCTTC
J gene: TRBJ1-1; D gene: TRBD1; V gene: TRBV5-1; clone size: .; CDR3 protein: CASGEGAQRDTEAFF; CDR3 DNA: TGCGCCAGCGGGGAGGGGGCCCAGCGGGACACTGAAGCTTTCTTT
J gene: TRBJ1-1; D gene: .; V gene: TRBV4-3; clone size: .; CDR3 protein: CASSQVGKRALNTEAFF; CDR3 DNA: TGCGCCAGCAGCCAAGTGGGGAAGAGGGCGTTGAACACTGAAGCTTTCTTT
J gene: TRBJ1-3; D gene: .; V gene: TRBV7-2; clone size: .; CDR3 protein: CASTPYRESGNTIYF; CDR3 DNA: TGTGCCAGCACACCTTACAGGGAGTCTGGAAACACCATATATTTT
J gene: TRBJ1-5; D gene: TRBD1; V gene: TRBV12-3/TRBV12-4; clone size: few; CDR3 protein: CASSLAGDRGNQPQHF; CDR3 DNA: TGTGCCAGCAGTTTAGCCGGCGACAGGGGGAATCAGCCCCAGCATTTT
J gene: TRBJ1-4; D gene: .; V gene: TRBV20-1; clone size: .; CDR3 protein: CSARTVFNEKLFF; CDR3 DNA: TGCAGTGCTAGGACAGTCTTTAATGAAAAACTGTTTTTT
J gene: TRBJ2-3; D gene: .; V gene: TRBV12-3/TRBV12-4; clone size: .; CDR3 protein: CASSPPRAPDTQYF; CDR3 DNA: TGTGCCAGCAGCCCCCCCCGAGCCCCAGATACGCAGTATTTT
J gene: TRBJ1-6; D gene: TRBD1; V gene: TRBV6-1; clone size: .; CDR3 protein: CVSSPDRVVLNSPLHF; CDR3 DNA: TGTGTCAGCAGCCCCGACAGGGTAGTCCTTAATTCACCCCTCCACTTT